This passage covers 8 T cell receptor beta chains from one sample sequenced in a study of Ad26.COV2.S vaccination and SARS-CoV-2 variants (dated by TCRdb to the early 2020s). Receptor libraries were prepared by the immunoSEQ multiplex PCR assay. TCRdb stores this immuneACCESS table with in-frame sequences only. Part of the clones is absent; in the studies checked, under half of the shortfall reflects unresolved V genes, and no reason is known for the rest. This sample comprises 180,000 or so clones, around 90% of them detected only once. The top ten hold about 5.9% of the sample. The time point label, as the study defines it: individuals recovered from natural SARS-CoV-2 infection. The sample was peripheral blood, taken after recovery from COVID-19. The receptors originated from a human donor who had recovered from COVID-19.

The rearrangement joins TRBV19 to TRBJ2-2; weak D call: TRBD2 (6 bases). The germline gives CDR1 LNHDA, CDR2 SQIVND (reference sequence). Trimming removed 5 bases at V and 7 bases at J, with 8 bases between. The CDR3 covers 12 residues. The CDR3 region is CASSVGGGELFF. CDR3 nucleotides: TGTGCCAGTAGTGTGGGGGGCGGGGAGCTGTTTTTT.

The chain couples TRBV18 to TRBJ2-5; D unresolved. From germline, CDR1 is KGHSH and CDR2 LQKENI. This CDR3 is built from 14 residues. The V end lost 6 bases, the J end lost 1 base, and 12 bases lay between the germline ends. The CDR3 DNA is TGTGCCAGCTCTCAAGACTTGTCCCAAGAGACCCAGTACTTC. Its translation: CASSQDLSQETQYF. The full variable domain, its missing parts supplied by reference TRBV18 and TRBJ2-5, is NAGVMQNPRHLVRRRGQEARLRCSPMKGHSHVYWYRQLPEEGLKFMVYLQKENIIDESGMPKERFSAEFPKEGPSILRIQQVVRGDSAAYFCASSQDLSQETQYFGPGTRLLVL.

V usage is TRBV5-1 and J usage is TRBJ2-7, with D possibly TRBD1 on 6 matching bases. This CDR3 is 16 amino acids long. V was shortened by 2 bases and J by 1 base, with 16 bases between the two germline ends. Germline V lookup: CDR1 SGHRS, CDR2 YFSETQ. DNA of the CDR3: TGCGCCAGCAGCTTAGGGGGTCCCTTACATTCCTACGAGCAGTACTTC. This encodes CASSLGGPLHSYEQYF.

The rearrangement uses TRBV5-6 and TRBJ1-5; 11 nucleotides match TRBD1. J was trimmed by 1 base and V by 4 bases; bases with no gene match: 7. The CDR3 is 17 residues long. Germline V gene lookup returns CDR1 SGHDT and CDR2 YYEEEE. This CDR3 reads CASSRTGGTRSNQPQHF. The CDR3 coding sequence is TGTGCCAGCAGCCGGACAGGGGGCACGAGGAGCAATCAGCCCCAGCATTTT.

This chain connects TRBV6-6 to TRBJ1-1; the match to TRBD1 covers 7 bases. From germline, CDR1 is MNHNY and CDR2 SVGAGI (reference sequence). V lost 7 bases, J lost 6 bases, and 8 bases stayed unmatched. The CDR3 covers 13 residues. CDR3 protein: CASTIDRAAEAFF. CDR3 nucleotides: TGTGCCAGCACTATAGACAGGGCCGCTGAAGCTTTCTTT.

The chain carries TRBV6-5 and TRBJ1-1; the match to TRBD1 covers 7 bases. The germline V gene encodes CDR1 MNHEY and CDR2 SVGAGI. The CDR3 consists of 15 residues. The V and J ends lost 6 bases and 0 bases, in that order; junction bases with no gene match: 7. CDR3 sequence reads: CASSPPGGMNTEAFF. DNA of the CDR3: TGTGCCAGCAGCCCCCCAGGGGGAATGAACACTGAAGCTTTCTTT.

The chain recombines TRBV3-1 (or the pseudogene TRBV3-2) with TRBJ1-3; D gene uncertain. CDR3 size: 15 residues. CDR1 and CDR2 (germline): LGHDT, YNNKEL (reference sequence). V was clipped by 1 base and J by 0 bases, with 7 bases between them. DNA of the CDR3: TGTGCCAGCAGCCAAGGATACGGCTCTGGAAACACCATATATTTT. Its protein is CASSQGYGSGNTIYF.

This clone was seen a handful of times. V usage is TRBV9 and J usage is TRBJ2-1, with a tentative D call TRBD2 (6 bases). The CDR3 extends over 15 amino acids. V was trimmed by 3 bases and J by 4 bases, leaving 14 bases between them. Germline CDR1 is SGDLS and CDR2 is YYNGEE. The CDR3 loop is CASSETGTLYNEQFF. CDR3 DNA sequence: TGTGCCAGCAGCGAGACCGGGACTCTGTACAATGAGCAGTTCTTC.